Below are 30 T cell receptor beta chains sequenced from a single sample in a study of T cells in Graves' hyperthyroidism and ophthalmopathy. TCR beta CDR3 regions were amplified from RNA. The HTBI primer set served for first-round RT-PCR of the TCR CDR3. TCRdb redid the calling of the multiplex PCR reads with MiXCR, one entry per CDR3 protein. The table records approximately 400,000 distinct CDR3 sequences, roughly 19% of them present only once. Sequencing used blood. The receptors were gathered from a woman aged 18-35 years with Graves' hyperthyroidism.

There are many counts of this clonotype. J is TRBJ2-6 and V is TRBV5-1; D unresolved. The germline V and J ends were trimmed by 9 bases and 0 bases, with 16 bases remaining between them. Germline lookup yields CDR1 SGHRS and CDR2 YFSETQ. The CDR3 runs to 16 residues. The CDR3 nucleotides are TGCGCCACAGAACCGGGCCTCCACTCTGGGGCCAACGTCCTGACTTTC. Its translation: CATEPGLHSGANVLTF.

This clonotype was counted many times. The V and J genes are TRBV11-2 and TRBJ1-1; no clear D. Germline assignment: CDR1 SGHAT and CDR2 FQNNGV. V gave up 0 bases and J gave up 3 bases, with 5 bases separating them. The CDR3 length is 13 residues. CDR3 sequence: CASSLELDTEAFF. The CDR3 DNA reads TGTGCCAGCAGCTTAGAACTGGACACTGAAGCTTTCTTT.

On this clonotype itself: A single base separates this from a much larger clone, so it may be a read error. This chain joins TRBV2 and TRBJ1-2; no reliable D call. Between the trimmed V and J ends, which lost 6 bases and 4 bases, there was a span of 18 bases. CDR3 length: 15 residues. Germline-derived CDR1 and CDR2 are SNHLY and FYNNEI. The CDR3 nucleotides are TGTGCCAGCAGAGTGGGCTCTGGGGTTATCTATGGCTACACCTTC. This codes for CASRVGSGVIYGYTF.

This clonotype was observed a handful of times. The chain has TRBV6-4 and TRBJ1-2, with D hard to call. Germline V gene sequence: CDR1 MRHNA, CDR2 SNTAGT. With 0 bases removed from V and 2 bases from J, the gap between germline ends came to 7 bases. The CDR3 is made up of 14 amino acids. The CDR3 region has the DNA TGTGCCAGCAGTGACTCGGCAGCCAACTATGGCTACACCTTC. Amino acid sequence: CASSDSAANYGYTF.

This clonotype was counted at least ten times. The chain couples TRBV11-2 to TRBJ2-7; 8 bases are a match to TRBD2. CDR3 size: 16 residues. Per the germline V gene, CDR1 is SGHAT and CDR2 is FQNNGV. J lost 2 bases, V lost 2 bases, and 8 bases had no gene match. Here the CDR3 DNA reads TGTGCCAGCAGCTTACGGCGACTAGCGAGGACCTACGAGCAGTACTTC. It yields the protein CASSLRRLARTYEQYF.

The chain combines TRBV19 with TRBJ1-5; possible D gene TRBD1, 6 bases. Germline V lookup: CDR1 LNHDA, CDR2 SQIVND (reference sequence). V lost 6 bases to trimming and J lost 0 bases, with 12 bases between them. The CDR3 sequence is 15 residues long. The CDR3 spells CASRRGHVSNQPQHF. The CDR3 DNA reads TGTGCCAGTAGGAGGGGACATGTTAGCAATCAGCCCCAGCATTTT.

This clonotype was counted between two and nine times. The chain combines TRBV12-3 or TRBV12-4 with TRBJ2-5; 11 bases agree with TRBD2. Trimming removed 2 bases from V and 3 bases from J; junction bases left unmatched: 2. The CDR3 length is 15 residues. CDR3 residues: CASSLSGLAEETQYF. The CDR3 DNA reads TGTGCCAGCAGTTTATCGGGACTAGCGGAAGAGACCCAGTACTTC.

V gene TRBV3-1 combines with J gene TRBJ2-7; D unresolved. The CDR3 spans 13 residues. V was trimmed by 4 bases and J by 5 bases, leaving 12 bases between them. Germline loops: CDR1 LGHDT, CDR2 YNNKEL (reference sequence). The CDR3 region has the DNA TGTGCCAGCAGCCCTGTGGCCGACCACGAGCAGTACTTC. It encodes CASSPVADHEQYF.

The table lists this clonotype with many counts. The CDR3 region is CASSVGVGETQYF. CDR3 nucleotide sequence: TGTGCCAGCAGTGTGGGAGTCGGAGAGACCCAGTACTTC. The chain couples TRBV12-3 or TRBV12-4 to TRBJ2-5; D is possibly TRBD2 (5 bases). Trimming left V 5 bases short and J 4 bases short, with 11 bases between. This CDR3 is built from 13 residues.

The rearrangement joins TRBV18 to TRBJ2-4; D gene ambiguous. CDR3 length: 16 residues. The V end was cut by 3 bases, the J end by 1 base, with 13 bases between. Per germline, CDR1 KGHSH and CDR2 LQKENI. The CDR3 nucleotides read TGTGCCAGCTCACCGCAGTGGCAAGGGGCCAAAAACATTCAGTACTTC. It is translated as CASSPQWQGAKNIQYF.

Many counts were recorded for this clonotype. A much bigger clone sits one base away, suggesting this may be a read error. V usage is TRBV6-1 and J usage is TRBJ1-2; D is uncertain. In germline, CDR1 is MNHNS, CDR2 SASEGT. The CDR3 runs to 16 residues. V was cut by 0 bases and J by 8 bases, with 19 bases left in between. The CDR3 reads CASSEAGGVLLRGYTF. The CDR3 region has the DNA TGTGCCAGCAGTGAAGCAGGAGGCGTCTTGTTAAGAGGCTACACCTTC.

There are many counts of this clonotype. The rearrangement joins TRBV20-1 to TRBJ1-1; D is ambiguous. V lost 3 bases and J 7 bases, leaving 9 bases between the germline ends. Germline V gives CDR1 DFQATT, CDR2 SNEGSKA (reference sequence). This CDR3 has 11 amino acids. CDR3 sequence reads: CSARSTIEAFF. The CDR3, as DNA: TGCAGTGCTAGGTCGACGATTGAAGCTTTCTTT.

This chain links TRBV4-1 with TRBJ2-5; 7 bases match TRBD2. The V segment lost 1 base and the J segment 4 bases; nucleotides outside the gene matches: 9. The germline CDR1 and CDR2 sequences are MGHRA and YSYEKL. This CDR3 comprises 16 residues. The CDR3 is CASSQAVAGPPETQYF. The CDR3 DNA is TGCGCCAGCAGCCAAGCGGTAGCGGGCCCCCCAGAGACCCAGTACTTC.

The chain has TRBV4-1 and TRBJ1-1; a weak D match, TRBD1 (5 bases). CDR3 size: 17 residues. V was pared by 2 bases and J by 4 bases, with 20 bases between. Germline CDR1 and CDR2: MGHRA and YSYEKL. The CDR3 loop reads CASSQPPGGGVGTEAFF. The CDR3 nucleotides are TGCGCCAGCAGCCAACCCCCCGGTGGGGGGGTGGGCACTGAAGCTTTCTTT.

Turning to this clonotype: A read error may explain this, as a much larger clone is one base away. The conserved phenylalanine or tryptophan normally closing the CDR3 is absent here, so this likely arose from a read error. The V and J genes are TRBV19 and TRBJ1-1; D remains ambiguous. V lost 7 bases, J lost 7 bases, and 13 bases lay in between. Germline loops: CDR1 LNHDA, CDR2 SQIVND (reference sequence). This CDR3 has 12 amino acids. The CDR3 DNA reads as TGTGCCAGTAATGGGCTACTGGGTGAAGCTTTCTTA. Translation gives CASNGLLGEAFL.

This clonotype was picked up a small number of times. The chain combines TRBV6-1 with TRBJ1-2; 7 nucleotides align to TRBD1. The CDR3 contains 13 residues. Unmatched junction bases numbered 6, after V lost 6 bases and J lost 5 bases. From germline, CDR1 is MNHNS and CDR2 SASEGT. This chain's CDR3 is CASRARGLYGYTF. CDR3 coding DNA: TGTGCCAGCAGGGCCAGGGGGTTATATGGCTACACCTTC.

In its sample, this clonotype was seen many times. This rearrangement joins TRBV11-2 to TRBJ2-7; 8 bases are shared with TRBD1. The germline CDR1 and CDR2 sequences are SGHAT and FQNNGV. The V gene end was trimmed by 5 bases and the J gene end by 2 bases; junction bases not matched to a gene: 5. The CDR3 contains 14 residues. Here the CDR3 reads CASSTYRGTYEQYF. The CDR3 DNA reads TGTGCCAGCAGCACCTACAGGGGGACCTACGAGCAGTACTTC.

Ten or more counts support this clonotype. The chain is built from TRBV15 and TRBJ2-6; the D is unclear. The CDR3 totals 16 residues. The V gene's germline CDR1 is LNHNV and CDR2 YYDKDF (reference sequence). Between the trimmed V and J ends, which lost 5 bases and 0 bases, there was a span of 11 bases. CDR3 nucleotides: TGTGCCACCAGCGATGGAAGGACCTCTGGGGCCAACGTCCTGACTTTC. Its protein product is CATSDGRTSGANVLTF.

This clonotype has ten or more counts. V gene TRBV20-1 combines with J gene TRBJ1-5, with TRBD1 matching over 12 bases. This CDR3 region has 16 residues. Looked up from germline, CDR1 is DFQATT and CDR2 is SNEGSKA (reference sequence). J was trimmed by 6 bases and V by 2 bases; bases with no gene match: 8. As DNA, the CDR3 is TGCAGTGCTAGACGTCCCGGGACAGGGGGCACTCAGCCCCAGCATTTT. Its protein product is CSARRPGTGGTQPQHF.

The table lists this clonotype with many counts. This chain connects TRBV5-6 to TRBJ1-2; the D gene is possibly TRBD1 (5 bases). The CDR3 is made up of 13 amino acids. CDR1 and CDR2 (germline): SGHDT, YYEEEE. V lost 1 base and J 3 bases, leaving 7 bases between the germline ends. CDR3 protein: CASSLRGYYGYTF. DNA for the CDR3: TGTGCCAGCAGCTTGAGGGGTTACTATGGCTACACCTTC. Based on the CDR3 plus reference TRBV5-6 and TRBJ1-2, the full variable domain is DAGVTQSPTHLIKTRGQQVTLRCSPKSGHDTVSWYQQALGQGPQFIFQYYEEEERQRGNFPDRFSGHQFPNYSSELNVNALLLGDSALYLCASSLRGYYGYTFGSGTRLTVV.

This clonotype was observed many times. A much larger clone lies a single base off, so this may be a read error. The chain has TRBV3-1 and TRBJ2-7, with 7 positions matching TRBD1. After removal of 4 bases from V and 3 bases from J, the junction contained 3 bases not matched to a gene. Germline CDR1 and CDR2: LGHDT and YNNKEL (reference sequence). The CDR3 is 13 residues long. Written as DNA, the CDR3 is TGTGCCAGCAGCCCGGGACAGTACTACGAGCAGTACTTC. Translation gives CASSPGQYYEQYF.

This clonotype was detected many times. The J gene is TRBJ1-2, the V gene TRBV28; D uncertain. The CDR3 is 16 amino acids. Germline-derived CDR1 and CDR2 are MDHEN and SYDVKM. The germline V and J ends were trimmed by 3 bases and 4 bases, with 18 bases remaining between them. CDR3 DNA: TGTGCCAGCAGTTTCGCCAGCCCGGCAAGTAGCTATGGCTACACCTTC. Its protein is CASSFASPASSYGYTF.

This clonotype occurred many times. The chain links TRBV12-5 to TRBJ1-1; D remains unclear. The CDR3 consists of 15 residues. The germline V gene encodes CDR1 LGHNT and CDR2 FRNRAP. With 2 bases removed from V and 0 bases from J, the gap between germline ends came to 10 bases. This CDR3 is CASGLNGPMNTEAFF. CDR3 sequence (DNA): TGTGCTAGTGGTTTGAACGGCCCTATGAACACTGAAGCTTTCTTT.

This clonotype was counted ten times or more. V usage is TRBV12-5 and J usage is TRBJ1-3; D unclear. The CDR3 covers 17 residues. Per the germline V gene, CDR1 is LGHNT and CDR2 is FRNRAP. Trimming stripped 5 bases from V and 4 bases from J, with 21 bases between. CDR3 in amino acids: CASGPRRDQAAGNTIYF. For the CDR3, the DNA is TGTGCTAGTGGTCCCCGCCGGGATCAGGCGGCAGGAAACACCATATATTTT.

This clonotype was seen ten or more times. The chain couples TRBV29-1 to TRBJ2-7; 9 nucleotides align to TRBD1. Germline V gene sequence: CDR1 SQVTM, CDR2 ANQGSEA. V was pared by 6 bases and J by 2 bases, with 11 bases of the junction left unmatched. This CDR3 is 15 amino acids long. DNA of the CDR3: TGCAGCGTCGGAATGCAGGACAGGGGTACCTACGAGCAGTACTTC. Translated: CSVGMQDRGTYEQYF.

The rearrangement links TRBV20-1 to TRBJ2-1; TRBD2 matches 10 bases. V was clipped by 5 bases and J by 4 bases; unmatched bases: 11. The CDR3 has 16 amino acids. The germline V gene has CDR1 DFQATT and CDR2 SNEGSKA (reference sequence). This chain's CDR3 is CSAPVAGGDAYNEQFF. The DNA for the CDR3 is TGCAGTGCTCCCGTAGCGGGGGGCGACGCTTACAATGAGCAGTTCTTC.

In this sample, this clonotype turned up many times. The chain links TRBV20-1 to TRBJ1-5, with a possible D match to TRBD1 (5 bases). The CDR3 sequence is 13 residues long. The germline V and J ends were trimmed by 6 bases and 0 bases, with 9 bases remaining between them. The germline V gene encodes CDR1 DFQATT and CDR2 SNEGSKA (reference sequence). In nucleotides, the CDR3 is TGCAGTGCCATGACAGATAGCAATCAGCCCCAGCATTTT. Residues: CSAMTDSNQPQHF.

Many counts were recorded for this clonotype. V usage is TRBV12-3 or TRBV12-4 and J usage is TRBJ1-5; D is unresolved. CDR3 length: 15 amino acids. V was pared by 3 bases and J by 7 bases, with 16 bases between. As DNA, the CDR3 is TGTGCCAGCAGTTTCATCCCCTCGCAAGGGCAGCCCCAGCATTTT. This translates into CASSFIPSQGQPQHF.

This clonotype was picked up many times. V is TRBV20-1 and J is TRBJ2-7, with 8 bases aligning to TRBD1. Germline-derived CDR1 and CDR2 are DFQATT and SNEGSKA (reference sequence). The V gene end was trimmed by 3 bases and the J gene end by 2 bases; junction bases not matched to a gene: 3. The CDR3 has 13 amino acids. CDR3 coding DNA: TGCAGTGCTAGTCGGACAGGGACCTACGAGCAGTACTTC. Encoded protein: CSASRTGTYEQYF.

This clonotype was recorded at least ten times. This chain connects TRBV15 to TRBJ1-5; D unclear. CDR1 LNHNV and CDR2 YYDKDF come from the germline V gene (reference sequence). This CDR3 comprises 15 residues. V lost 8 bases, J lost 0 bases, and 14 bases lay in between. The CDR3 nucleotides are TGTGCCACCCACACCTTTGACGGTAGCAATCAGCCCCAGCATTTT. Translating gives CATHTFDGSNQPQHF.